These T cell receptor beta chains were read from a single sample in a study of T cell responses to AZD1222 COVID-19 vaccine. The table came from immunoSEQ multiplex PCR; TCRdb's copy has only in-frame clones and leaves some out. The table records approximately 71,000 clones, around 80% of them present only once. The source material was peripheral blood, sampled on day 0 of AZD1222 vaccination. These receptors originate from an adult in good health. Both conserved end residues are part of each CDR3. D genes are given only for firm matches. Clone size is shown for a subset of rows, as once, few, many or a class of expanded clone.

clone size | D gene | J gene | V gene | CDR3 DNA | CDR3 protein
NA | NA | TRBJ2-7 | TRBV3-1/TRBV3-2 | TGTGCCAGCAGCGGGCTATACGAGCAGTACTTC | CASSGLYEQYF
NA | NA | TRBJ2-7 | TRBV6-5 | TGTGCCAGCAGTAACTGGCGGTCCTACGAGCAGTACTTC | CASSNWRSYEQYF
NA | TRBD1 | TRBJ1-4 | TRBV11-2 | TGTGCCAGCAGCACCGGGACAGGAGCAACTAATGAAAAACTGTTTTTT | CASSTGTGATNEKLFF
NA | NA | TRBJ1-2 | TRBV19 | TGTGCCAGTAGTGTGACAGGCACACATAACTATGGCTACACCTTC | CASSVTGTHNYGYTF
few | NA | TRBJ1-1 | TRBV6-2/TRBV6-3 | TGTGCCAGCAGTTATACCCGGGGGGTCACTGAAGCTTTCTTT | CASSYTRGVTEAFF
NA | NA | TRBJ2-2 | TRBV5-6 | TGTGCCAGCAGCTTGACACCGTGGTCGAACACCGGGGAGCTGTTTTTT | CASSLTPWSNTGELFF
NA | NA | TRBJ1-1 | TRBV6-1 | TGTGCCAGCAGTGAAAGGGCCCGAGATGAAGCTTTCTTT | CASSERARDEAFF
NA | TRBD2 | TRBJ2-3 | TRBV6-5 | TGTGCCAGCAGTTACTACGCGGGGGAGGACACAGATACGCAGTATTTT | CASSYYAGEDTDTQYF
NA | NA | TRBJ1-4 | TRBV6-5 | TGTGCCAGCACATCGTCAGTTGCAACTAATGAAAAACTGTTTTTT | CASTSSVATNEKLFF
NA | NA | TRBJ2-5 | TRBV2 | TGTGCCAGCAGTGAGTCTCCGAGGGGGACCCAGTACTTC | CASSESPRGTQYF
NA | NA | TRBJ2-7 | TRBV6-5 | TGTGCCGGAAACCGGGAAAATGGAGGGGAGCAGTACTTC | CAGNRENGGEQYF
NA | TRBD1 | TRBJ1-2 | TRBV7-2 | TGTGCCAGCAGCTCGACTTGGACAGGGGTCTATGGCTACACCTTC | CASSSTWTGVYGYTF
NA | NA | TRBJ2-2 | TRBV2 | TGTGCCAGCAGCACCATGGACAGGAACACCGGGGAGCTGTTTTTT | CASSTMDRNTGELFF
NA | TRBD1 | TRBJ2-7 | TRBV18 | TGTGCCAGCTCCCCCGGGACAGAAACCTACGAGCAGTACTTC | CASSPGTETYEQYF
NA | TRBD2 | TRBJ2-1 | TRBV28 | TGTGCCAGCAGTTTATATTCCCCCTTTAGCGGGGGGGCTATCTTC | CASSLYSPFSGGAIF
NA | NA | TRBJ2-6 | TRBV7-3 | TGTGCCAGCAGTGCACTGGGGTTTGGGGCCAACGTCCTGACTTTC | CASSALGFGANVLTF
NA | TRBD2 | TRBJ2-7 | TRBV14 | TGTGCCAGCAGCCACCAAATACCGGGACTAGCTAGCGAGCAGTACTTC | CASSHQIPGLASEQYF
NA | NA | TRBJ2-1 | TRBV18 | TGTGCCAGCTCGCCACGTGACGGCGTTACTAATGAGCAGTTCTTC | CASSPRDGVTNEQFF
NA | NA | TRBJ1-2 | TRBV28 | TGTGCCAGCAGTTCTGGGGGGCGCTATGGCTACACCTTC | CASSSGGRYGYTF
NA | NA | TRBJ1-5 | TRBV19 | TGTGCCAGTAGTCCCCGAGGGGCGATAGTCGTGGGGAATCAGCCCCAGCATTTT | CASSPRGAIVVGNQPQHF
NA | TRBD2 | TRBJ2-1 | TRBV3-1/TRBV3-2 | TGTGCCAGCAGTAGTAGCGGGGGCTCGTACAATGAGCAGTTCTTC | CASSSSGGSYNEQFF
NA | NA | TRBJ2-1 | TRBV25-1 | TGTGCCAGCAGGGAAACGGGGTACTACAATGAGCAGTTCTTC | CASRETGYYNEQFF
NA | NA | TRBJ1-6 | TRBV3-1/TRBV3-2 | TGTGCCAGCAGCCAACTCGACCCCTACTCCTATAATTCACCCCTCCACTTT | CASSQLDPYSYNSPLHF
few | NA | TRBJ2-1 | TRBV28 | TGTGCCAGCAGCCCTTATAGCCGGAATGAGCAGTTCTTC | CASSPYSRNEQFF
once | TRBD1 | TRBJ2-5 | TRBV6-2/TRBV6-3 | TGTGCCAGCAGTTACCCGGACAGGGGTCTAAAAAAGACCCAGTACTTC | CASSYPDRGLKKTQYF
NA | TRBD2 | TRBJ2-7 | TRBV27 | TGTGCCAGCAGTTTTGCCACTAGCGGGGCCGAGCAGTACTTC | CASSFATSGAEQYF
NA | NA | TRBJ1-5 | TRBV5-4 | TGTGCCAGCAGCCGGGACAGCAATCAGCCCCAGCATTTT | CASSRDSNQPQHF
NA | NA | TRBJ2-7 | TRBV6-2/TRBV6-3 | TGTGCCAGCAGTTACTCGAGACAAGTCGTGGAGCAGTACTTC | CASSYSRQVVEQYF
NA | TRBD2 | TRBJ2-3 | TRBV5-1 | TGCGCCAGCAGCTTGGGGACTAGCGCCGGTGGGGATACGCAGTATTTT | CASSLGTSAGGDTQYF
few | NA | TRBJ2-5 | TRBV5-4 | TGTGCCAGCAGCACAGGACTCGCAAAAGAGACCCAGTACTTC | CASSTGLAKETQYF
NA | NA | TRBJ2-3 | TRBV11-3 | TGTGCCAGCAGCTTAGGGGGTCAGGGTACGCAGTATTTT | CASSLGGQGTQYF
NA | TRBD1 | TRBJ2-7 | TRBV6-1 | TGTGCCAGCAGTGAAGCGCTCGACAGGGTTTACGAGCAGTACTTC | CASSEALDRVYEQYF
NA | NA | TRBJ1-2 | TRBV6-5 | TGTGCCAGCAGTAGGATTAACTATGGCTACACCTTC | CASSRINYGYTF
NA | NA | TRBJ2-7 | TRBV7-2 | TGTGCCAGCAGCTTAGGAACGTTGAGTTCCGCCAGGGAGCAGTACTTC | CASSLGTLSSAREQYF
NA | NA | TRBJ1-6 | TRBV5-1 | TGCGCCAGCAGCTTTAAAGGGTTACATAATTCACCCCTCCACTTT | CASSFKGLHNSPLHF
NA | NA | TRBJ1-2 | TRBV7-7 | TGTGCTAGCAGCCGACGGGGACGAAAGGGCAACTATGGCTACACCTTC | CASSRRGRKGNYGYTF
NA | NA | TRBJ2-1 | TRBV10-3 | TGTGCCATCAGTGATCAACAAGGGGCCCACTACAATGAGCAGTTCTTC | CAISDQQGAHYNEQFF
NA | TRBD1 | TRBJ1-2 | TRBV6-5 | TGTGCCAGCAGTTACACAGGGGATGGCTACACCTTC | CASSYTGDGYTF
NA | NA | TRBJ2-3 | TRBV3-1/TRBV3-2 | TGTGCCAGCAGCCCTTTACTAACAACTAGCACAGATACGCAGTATTTT | CASSPLLTTSTDTQYF
NA | NA | TRBJ2-1 | TRBV9 | TGTGCCAGCAGCGTAGTAGCGGTAGGCTCCTACAATGAGCAGTTCTTC | CASSVVAVGSYNEQFF